These 25 T cell receptor beta chains came from one sample sequenced in a study of Ad26.COV2.S vaccination and SARS-CoV-2 variants. Treatment described: some 20 received Ad26.COV2.S at low or high dose, single or two shots; about five received placebo; per-sample allocation not given. Day 63 following the first vaccine or placebo injection was when the samples were taken. Sequenced by immunoSEQ multiplex PCR; TCRdb stores in-frame clones only, minus some. The sample carries 250,000 to 300,000 clones, approximately 87% recorded once. The input for sequencing was peripheral blood, taken in a trial of Ad26.COV2.S vaccine versus placebo. Every receptor here comes from a person aged 18 to 65 who received the Ad26.COV2.S COVID-19 vaccine or a placebo.

The chain recombines TRBV19 with TRBJ1-2; D gene ambiguous. The CDR3 runs to 14 residues. CDR1 is LNHDA, CDR2 SQIVND, per germline (reference sequence). Trimming pared 5 bases from V and 3 bases from J, leaving 13 bases between. The CDR3 DNA is TGTGCCAGTAGTGTCCAGGCTGCCTACTATGGCTACACCTTC. Its translation is CASSVQAAYYGYTF.

The rearrangement links TRBV2 to TRBJ1-2; weak D call: TRBD1 (5 bases). This CDR3 region has 13 residues. V was trimmed by 4 bases and J by 4 bases, leaving 10 bases between them. Germline values: CDR1 SNHLY, CDR2 FYNNEI. The CDR3 is CASSALGGYGYTF. The CDR3 bases are TGTGCCAGCAGTGCGCTGGGGGGCTATGGCTACACCTTC.

The chain links TRBV7-8 to TRBJ2-2; D might be TRBD1 (5 bases). CDR1 is SGHVS and CDR2 is FQNEAQ in the germline V gene. V lost 5 bases to trimming and J lost 4 bases, with 17 bases between them. The CDR3 is 16 residues long. The CDR3 here is CASSIIRQGGTGELFF. The CDR3 DNA is TGTGCCAGCAGCATTATTCGGCAGGGTGGCACCGGGGAGCTGTTTTTT.

This clone was seen more than once but under ten times. V gene TRBV10-1 combines with J gene TRBJ1-5, with D maybe TRBD1 (6 bases). CDR3 length: 15 residues. With 10 bases removed from V and 0 bases from J, the gap between germline ends came to 16 bases. CDR1 and CDR2 from the germline V gene are WNHNN and SYGVQD (reference sequence). CDR3 sequence (DNA): TGCGCCACAATCCCCGACAGGTATAGCAATCAGCCCCAGCATTTT. Residues: CATIPDRYSNQPQHF.

The CDR3 nucleotides read TGTGCCAGCAGCCAAGGGACTAGCGGGAGGGCCACGCAGTATTTT. This gives the protein CASSQGTSGRATQYF. V and J are TRBV4-2 and TRBJ2-3; 15 nucleotides match TRBD2. V was pared by 1 base and J by 9 bases, with 2 bases of the junction left unmatched. Germline CDR1 reads LGHNA; CDR2 reads YNFKEQ. The CDR3 consists of 15 residues.

In DNA, the CDR3 is TGCGCCAGCAGTAACTTAATGGGACTAGCGGAGGATTACTCCTACGAGCAGTACTTC. Amino acids: CASSNLMGLAEDYSYEQYF. V and J are TRBV10-1 and TRBJ2-7; 11 positions match TRBD2. Per germline, CDR1 WNHNN and CDR2 SYGVQD (reference sequence). V was pared by 5 bases and J by 0 bases, with 15 bases of the junction left unmatched. This CDR3 comprises 19 residues.

This clone showed up just once. The chain recombines TRBV6-1 with TRBJ2-7; 10 positions match TRBD1. The CDR3 extends over 15 amino acids. With 0 bases clipped from V and 4 bases from J, the junction kept 3 bases outside the gene matches. Per the germline V gene, CDR1 is MNHNS and CDR2 is SASEGT. The CDR3 bases are TGTGCCAGCAGTGAAGCCTCGGGACAGGGGTACGAGCAGTACTTC. Its translation is CASSEASGQGYEQYF.

V usage is TRBV11-2 and J usage is TRBJ2-3; D is uncertain. Looked up from germline, CDR1 is SGHAT and CDR2 is FQNNGV. The CDR3 consists of 15 residues. Trimming cost V 1 base and J 0 bases, with 8 bases left between them. This CDR3 is CASSLVGGSTDTQYF. CDR3 nucleotide sequence: TGTGCCAGCAGCTTAGTAGGTGGGAGCACAGATACGCAGTATTTT.

V and J are TRBV6-5 and TRBJ1-6, with a weak D call TRBD1 (6 bases). V dropped 4 bases and J dropped 9 bases, with 13 bases sitting between them. The CDR3 is 14 amino acids. CDR1 is MNHEY, CDR2 SVGAGI, per germline. This CDR3 is CASSFTGSRSPLHF. The DNA for the CDR3 is TGTGCCAGCAGTTTCACAGGGAGCCGTTCACCCCTCCACTTT.

The chain employs TRBV30 and TRBJ1-3; D is ambiguous. The length of the CDR3 is 13 residues. Trimming left V 5 bases short and J 0 bases short, with 8 bases between. Germline V gene data show CDR1 as GTSNPN and CDR2 as SVGIG (reference sequence). The DNA for the CDR3 is TGTGCCTGGGGCTGGGGCTCTGGAAACACCATATATTTT. Its protein is CAWGWGSGNTIYF.

The chain links TRBV6-5 to TRBJ1-2; 7 bases align to TRBD1. This CDR3 is built from 12 residues. The ends lost 6 bases at V and 9 bases at J; junction bases unmatched: 7. The germline CDR1 and CDR2 sequences are MNHEY and SVGAGI. This CDR3 is CASSPGQTSYTF. CDR3 DNA: TGTGCCAGCAGCCCGGGACAGACGAGCTACACCTTC.

This rearrangement joins TRBV6-4 to TRBJ1-5; D is undetermined. V was pared by 0 bases and J by 0 bases, with 6 bases between. The CDR3 extends over 15 amino acids. Germline CDR1 is MRHNA and CDR2 is SNTAGT. CDR3 loop: CASSDSTDSNQPQHF. The DNA for the CDR3 is TGTGCCAGCAGTGACTCCACCGATAGCAATCAGCCCCAGCATTTT.

This chain links TRBV27 with TRBJ2-7; D unresolved. Per the germline V gene, CDR1 is MNHEY and CDR2 is SMNVEV (reference sequence). Trimming took 3 bases from V and 0 from J, leaving 15 bases between them. The CDR3 is 16 amino acids. The CDR3 sequence: CASSFSGDFFSYEQYF. The CDR3 DNA is TGTGCCAGCAGTTTTTCGGGCGACTTCTTCTCCTACGAGCAGTACTTC.

V is TRBV2 and J is TRBJ2-7; the match to TRBD2 covers 8 bases. This CDR3 has 15 amino acids. V shed 5 bases, J shed 0 bases, and the junction held 6 bases outside the gene matches. The germline CDR1 and CDR2 sequences are SNHLY and FYNNEI. CDR3 residues: CASSPSGLSSYEQYF. In DNA, the CDR3 is TGTGCCAGCAGTCCTAGCGGGTTAAGCTCCTACGAGCAGTACTTC.

The chain carries TRBV30 and TRBJ1-2; D call uncertain. Germline values: CDR1 GTSNPN, CDR2 SVGIG (reference sequence). The CDR3 spans 13 residues. Trimming took 2 bases from V and 8 from J, leaving 15 bases between them. The CDR3 bases are TGTGCCTGGAGTTTGGCGGCCGAGTGGGGCTACACCTTC. Translating gives CAWSLAAEWGYTF.

V gene TRBV18 combines with J gene TRBJ2-1; TRBD1 might be the D (6 bases). CDR1 KGHSH and CDR2 LQKENI come from the germline V gene. The germline V and J ends were trimmed by 5 bases and 0 bases, with 17 bases remaining between them. CDR3 length equals 17 residues. Written as DNA, the CDR3 is TGTGCCAGCTCATATCAGGGGTCCGCGAGCTCCTACAATGAGCAGTTCTTC. Translating gives CASSYQGSASSYNEQFF.

The chain is built from TRBV10-3 and TRBJ2-7; D is uncertain. CDR3 length equals 13 residues. Trimming removed 6 bases from V and 3 bases from J, with 12 bases in between. Looked up from germline, CDR1 is ENHRY and CDR2 is SYGVKD. The CDR3: CAIRSGESYEQYF. CDR3 in DNA: TGTGCCATCAGGTCTGGCGAGAGCTACGAGCAGTACTTC.

The J gene is TRBJ2-7, the V gene TRBV6-5; D not resolved. This CDR3 has 12 amino acids. Germline V lookup: CDR1 MNHEY, CDR2 SVGAGI. V dropped 10 bases and J dropped 3 bases, with 13 bases sitting between them. The CDR3 DNA reads TGTGCCACATTCGGGCAGTTCTACGAGCAGTACTTC. Its protein product is CATFGQFYEQYF.

V is TRBV2 and J is TRBJ1-6; a weak D match, TRBD1 (6 bases). Trimming cost V 3 bases and J 10 bases, with 13 bases left between them. CDR1 is SNHLY, CDR2 FYNNEI, per germline. The CDR3 is 14 residues long. The CDR3 protein is CASSDETGISPLHF. The CDR3 nucleotides are TGTGCCAGCAGTGATGAAACAGGGATATCACCCCTCCACTTT.

The chain combines TRBV7-9 with TRBJ2-1, with TRBD2 matching over 8 bases. The CDR3 loop spans 15 amino acids. CDR1 is SEHNR, CDR2 FQNEAQ, per germline (reference sequence). Trimming cost V 5 bases and J 4 bases; bases outside gene matches: 7. CDR3 residues: CASSLFSGAYNEQFF. CDR3 sequence (DNA): TGTGCCAGCAGCCTGTTTAGCGGGGCTTACAATGAGCAGTTCTTC.

The rearrangement links TRBV6-1 to TRBJ2-7; possibly TRBD1 for D (5 bases). The V gene's germline CDR1 is MNHNS and CDR2 SASEGT. This CDR3 comprises 13 residues. V was pared by 1 base and J by 4 bases, with 8 bases between. The CDR3 reads CASSEGTPYEQYF. CDR3 DNA: TGTGCCAGCAGTGAAGGGACACCGTACGAGCAGTACTTC.

V gene TRBV4-3 combines with J gene TRBJ2-1; TRBD2 is a possible D gene (7 bases). The V gene lost 3 bases and the J gene lost 6 bases, with 9 bases spanning the gap. The CDR3 has 13 residues. In germline, CDR1 is LGHNA, CDR2 YSLEER. CDR3 protein: CASSHGGANEQFF. CDR3 coding DNA: TGCGCCAGCAGCCATGGGGGGGCCAATGAGCAGTTCTTC.

The chain joins TRBV2 to TRBJ2-5; 13 bases are shared with TRBD2. CDR3 length: 15 residues. With 6 bases clipped from V and 5 bases from J, the junction kept 6 bases outside the gene matches. CDR1 and CDR2 from the germline V gene are SNHLY and FYNNEI. CDR3 amino acids: CASRVGTSGTETQYF. The CDR3 nucleotides are TGTGCCAGCAGGGTAGGGACTAGCGGGACTGAGACCCAGTACTTC.

The CDR3 region has the DNA TGTGCCAGCAGCTTTAGTGTAGGGACAGGGGCCTACGAGCAGTACTTC. Its translation is CASSFSVGTGAYEQYF. The rearrangement links TRBV5-5 to TRBJ2-7; 10 bases are a match to TRBD1. This CDR3 is 16 amino acids long. V lost 2 bases and J lost 2; bases outside the gene matches: 7. CDR1 SGHKS and CDR2 YYEKEE come from the germline V gene (reference sequence).

The V and J genes are TRBV3-1 (or the pseudogene TRBV3-2) and TRBJ1-5; D is uncertain. V was cut by 2 bases and J by 12 bases, with 11 bases left in between. Germline V CDR1 and CDR2: LGHDT, YNNKEL (reference sequence). The CDR3 is 12 residues long. CDR3 protein: CASSQYPGRQHF. CDR3 DNA sequence: TGTGCCAGCAGCCAATATCCCGGCCGCCAGCATTTT.